This T cell receptor beta chain emerged from a study of breast tumors, draining lymph nodes, adjacent tissues. Per germline, CDR1 LNHDA and CDR2 SQIVND (reference sequence). CDR3 length: 16 residues. Breast cancer patients provided tissue from their axillary draining lymph nodes. Overall study findings and caveats: Compared with basal-like, luminal-like tumors shared significantly more repertoire with nontumor tissue. Tumor T cell lymph node origin was a supported hypothesis, not proven.

This clonotype was counted a few times. Antigen specificity is unknown. The junction does not match germline at one end; this may be a read error. TCRdb used MiXCR to reprocess the multiplex PCR reads, holding one entry per CDR3 protein. The table has about 180,000 distinct CDR3 sequences, about 33% seen once. This clonotype was obtained from a female donor with breast cancer. Some clones in this sample may be carry-over from other donors' samples. Material: axillary lymph node tissue. The chain joins TRBV19 to TRBJ2-7, with 11 bases aligning to TRBD2. In nucleotides, the CDR3 is TGTGCCAGTAGTATAGCTAGCGGGGGGATGGCCTACGAGCGGTACTTC. Its protein product is CASSIASGGMAYERYF.